Sequencing of this T cell receptor (beta chain) was carried out in a study of cytomegalovirus exposure and HLA in healthy donors. The length of the CDR3 is 14 residues. Per germline, CDR1 SGDLS and CDR2 YYNGEE. Trimming took 0 bases from V and 3 from J, leaving 9 bases between them. The study ran its PCR with 60 Vbeta and 13 Jbeta primers. The repertoire was sequenced with immunoSEQ multiplex PCR; TCRdb's copy has only in-frame clones and lacks some. The data show fewer than 100,000 clones, under 85% seen once. The rearrangement links TRBV9 to TRBJ1-1; no firm D call. Input material: PBMCs. This TCR derives from a middle-aged woman in good health and CMV-seropositive. CDR3 DNA: TGTGCCAGCAGCGTAGTGGGAGCGGACACTGAAGCTTTCTTT. Its translation: CASSVVGADTEAFF.